The T cell receptor (beta chain) under discussion was sequenced for a study of blood T cell repertoires in COVID-19. Study at large: Acute-phase and convalescent COVID-19 samples originated in the United States, Italy and Spain. PBMCs, B-cell-depleted T cells, or T cells were the source of the cDNA or gDNA that made up the material.

As handled by the study authors: From reference gene primer amplification, estimates of nucleated cell counts were derived. Here immunoSEQ multiplex PCR was the method, and the copy in TCRdb shows in-frame clones only, minus some. V, J and clone size are taken as reported in that table, and D and trimming were inferred from the DNA itself. The sample consists of 75,000 or so clones, 87% of them appearing once. This clonotype was obtained from an elderly woman with active or convalescent COVID-19. The sequenced sample consisted of peripheral blood.

This chain's CDR3 is CASSDPGGPNTGELFF. The CDR3 DNA follows: TGCGCCAGCAGTGACCCGGGAGGGCCGAACACCGGGGAGCTGTTTTTT. The genes are TRBV10-1 and TRBJ2-2; the match to TRBD2 covers 8 bases. CDR1 is WNHNN and CDR2 is SYGVQD in the germline V gene (reference sequence). Trimming at V came to 3 bases and at J to 0 bases, leaving 3 bases not matched to a gene. The CDR3 spans 16 residues.